This T cell receptor (beta chain) was recovered during a study of blood T cell repertoires in COVID-19. Study information: The United States, Italy and Spain supplied acute and convalescent COVID-19 samples.

In the original analysis: Reference gene primer amplification yielded estimated nucleated cell counts. Profiling relied on immunoSEQ multiplex PCR, and the TCRdb table lists in-frame clones only, not all of them. V and J calls and clone size come straight from that table; D and trimming were deduced from the DNA. The sample yields some 370,000 clones, over 80% seen once. V dropped 5 bases and J dropped 9 bases, with 18 bases sitting between them. Germline CDR1 and CDR2: SGHTA and FQGTGA. The CDR3 has 14 residues. Resolution of symptoms, clearance, or two negative PCRs was present in recovered Cohort 3 donors.

This TCR was recovered from a woman aged 50 to 65 who had recovered from COVID-19. The chain uses TRBV7-3 and TRBJ2-3, with D possibly TRBD2 on 6 matching bases. The source material was PBMCs or T cells enriched from blood (not recorded which). This CDR3 reads CASSPIPRDSTQYF. Written as DNA, the CDR3 is TGTGCCAGCAGCCCCATTCCGAGGGACTCGACGCAGTATTTT.